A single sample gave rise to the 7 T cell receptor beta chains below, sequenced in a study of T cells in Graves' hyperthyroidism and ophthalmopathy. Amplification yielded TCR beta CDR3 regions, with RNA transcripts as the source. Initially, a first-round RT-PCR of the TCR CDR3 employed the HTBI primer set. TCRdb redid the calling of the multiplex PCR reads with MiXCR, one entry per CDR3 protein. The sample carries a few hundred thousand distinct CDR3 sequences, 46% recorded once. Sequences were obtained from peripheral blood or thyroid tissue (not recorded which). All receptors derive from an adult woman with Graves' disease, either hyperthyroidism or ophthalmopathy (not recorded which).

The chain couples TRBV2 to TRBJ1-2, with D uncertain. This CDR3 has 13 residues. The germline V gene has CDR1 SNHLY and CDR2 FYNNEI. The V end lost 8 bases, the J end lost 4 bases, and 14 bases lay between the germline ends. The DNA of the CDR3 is TGTGCCAGCGTCGGAGACAAGTCCTATGGCTACACCTTC. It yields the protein CASVGDKSYGYTF.

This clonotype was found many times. This CDR3 is CASSLGTDIYEKLFF. Here the CDR3 DNA reads TGCGCCAGCAGCTTGGGGACAGATATTTATGAAAAACTGTTTTTT. This chain links TRBV5-1 with TRBJ1-4; possible D gene TRBD1, 6 bases. This CDR3 contains 15 residues. Trimming took 0 bases from V and 6 from J, leaving 12 bases between them. The germline CDR1 and CDR2 sequences are SGHRS and YFSETQ. The full variable domain, completed using reference TRBV5-1 and TRBJ1-4, is KAGVTQTPRYLIKTRGQQVTLSCSPISGHRSVSWYQQTPGQGLQFLFEYFSETQRNKGNFPGRFSGRQFSNSRSEMNVSTLELGDSALYLCASSLGTDIYEKLFFGSGTQLSVL.

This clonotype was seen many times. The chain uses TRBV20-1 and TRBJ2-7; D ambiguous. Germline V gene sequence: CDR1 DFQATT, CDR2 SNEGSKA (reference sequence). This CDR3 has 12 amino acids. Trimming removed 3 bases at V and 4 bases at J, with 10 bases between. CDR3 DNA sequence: TGCAGTGCTAGTATAGGCGAATACGAGCAGTACTTC. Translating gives CSASIGEYEQYF.

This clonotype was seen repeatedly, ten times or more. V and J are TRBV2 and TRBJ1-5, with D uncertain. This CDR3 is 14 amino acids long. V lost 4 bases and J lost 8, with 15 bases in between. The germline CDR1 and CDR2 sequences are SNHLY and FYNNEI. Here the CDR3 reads CASSGRRANEPQHF. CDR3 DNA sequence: TGTGCCAGCAGTGGCCGAAGGGCTAATGAGCCCCAGCATTTT. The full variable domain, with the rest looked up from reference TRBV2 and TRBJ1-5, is EPEVTQTPSHQVTQMGQEVILRCVPISNHLYFYWYRQILGQKVEFLVSFYNNEISEKSEIFDDQFSVERPDGSNFTLKIRSTKLEDSAMYFCASSGRRANEPQHFGDGTRLSIL.

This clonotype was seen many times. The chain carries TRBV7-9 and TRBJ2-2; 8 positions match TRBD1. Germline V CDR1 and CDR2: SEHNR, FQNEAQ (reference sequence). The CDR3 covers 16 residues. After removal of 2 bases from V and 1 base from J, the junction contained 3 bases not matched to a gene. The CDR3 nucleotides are TGTGCCAGCAGCTTACACGGACAGGGGAACACCGGGGAGCTGTTTTTT. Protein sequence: CASSLHGQGNTGELFF.

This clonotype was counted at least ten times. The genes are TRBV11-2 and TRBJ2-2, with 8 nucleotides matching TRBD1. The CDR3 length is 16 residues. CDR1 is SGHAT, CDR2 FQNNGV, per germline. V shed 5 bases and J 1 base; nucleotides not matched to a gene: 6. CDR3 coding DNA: TGTGCCAGCAGCCGGCCCGGGACAGGGAACACCGGGGAGCTGTTTTTT. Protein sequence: CASSRPGTGNTGELFF.

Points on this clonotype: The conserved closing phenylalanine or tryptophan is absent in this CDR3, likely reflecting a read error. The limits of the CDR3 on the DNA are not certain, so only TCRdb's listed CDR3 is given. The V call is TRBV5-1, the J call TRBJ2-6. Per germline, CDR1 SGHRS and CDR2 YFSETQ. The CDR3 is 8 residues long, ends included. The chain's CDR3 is CASSPKPT.